The 26 T cell receptor beta chains listed next were all sequenced from one sample in a study of T-cell reconstitution after alpha-beta-depleted transplantation in children. TCRbeta library construction was performed incorporating unique molecular identifiers. TCRdb recomputed calls from the PCR reads with MiXCR, one row per CDR3 protein. The data contain some 640,000 distinct CDR3 sequences, 16% of them singletons. The specimen comprised PBMCs from the stem cell graft donor, sampled from the stem cell graft. The receptors originated from a human donor who donated a stem cell graft to a child with acute myeloid leukemia.

The sample holds many counts of this clonotype. The V call is TRBV20-1, the J call TRBJ2-1; D might be TRBD1 (6 bases). Germline V lookup: CDR1 DFQATT, CDR2 SNEGSKA (reference sequence). V was pared by 1 base and J by 5 bases, with 12 bases between. This CDR3 has 14 residues. The CDR3 DNA is TGCAGTGCTAGAGCGACGACAGGCGACAATGAGCAGTTCTTC. This translates into CSARATTGDNEQFF.

This clonotype was seen repeatedly, ten times or more. This sequence joins TRBV12-3 or TRBV12-4 and TRBJ2-4; D is unclear. CDR3 length: 15 amino acids. V lost 5 bases to trimming and J lost 0 bases, with 11 bases between them. The CDR3 DNA sequence: TGTGCCAGCAGTAAGAACGGCCCAGCCAAAAACATTCAGTACTTC. It encodes CASSKNGPAKNIQYF.

The rearrangement uses TRBV7-8 and TRBJ2-5, with D tentatively TRBD2 (6 bases). CDR3 length: 13 residues. Deletions cut 4 bases from V and 5 bases from J, with 11 bases between. Germline V gene data show CDR1 as SGHVS and CDR2 as FQNEAQ. CDR3 residues: CASSSGERETQYF. The CDR3 DNA reads as TGTGCCAGCAGCTCGGGGGAAAGGGAGACCCAGTACTTC. Combining the CDR3 with reference TRBV7-8 and TRBJ2-5 gives the whole variable domain GAGVSQSPRYKVAKRGQDVALRCDPISGHVSLFWYQQALGQGPEFLTYFQNEAQLDKSGLPSDRFFAERPEGSVSTLKIQRTQQEDSAVYLCASSSGERETQYFGPGTRLLVL.

The chain combines TRBV5-1 with TRBJ2-6, with D perhaps TRBD1 or TRBD2 (5 bases each). Germline V gene data show CDR1 as SGHRS and CDR2 as YFSETQ. The CDR3 consists of 18 residues. Trimming removed 0 bases at V and 4 bases at J, with 17 bases between. In DNA form, the CDR3 reads TGCGCCAGCAGCTTGGAGGGGCGAGGGGCTTCAGGGGCCAACGTCCTGACTTTC. Translating it yields CASSLEGRGASGANVLTF. Variable domain in full (rest from reference TRBV5-1 and TRBJ2-6): KAGVTQTPRYLIKTRGQQVTLSCSPISGHRSVSWYQQTPGQGLQFLFEYFSETQRNKGNFPGRFSGRQFSNSRSEMNVSTLELGDSALYLCASSLEGRGASGANVLTFGAGSRLTVL.

This clonotype was recorded a few times. The V and J genes are TRBV20-1 and TRBJ2-1, with 8 bases that match TRBD2. Per the germline V gene, CDR1 is DFQATT and CDR2 is SNEGSKA (reference sequence). With 4 bases clipped from V and 6 bases from J, the junction kept 11 bases outside the gene matches. The CDR3 has 15 residues. The DNA of the CDR3 is TGCAGTGCTACACGTCCCGGGACTAGGAGCAATGAGCAGTTCTTC. Its protein is CSATRPGTRSNEQFF.

This chain uses TRBV12-3 or TRBV12-4 with TRBJ2-2; D might be TRBD1 (5 bases). Trimming shortened V by 3 bases and J by 0 bases, and 11 bases separated the two germline ends. This CDR3 has 16 amino acids. CDR3 nucleotide sequence: TGTGCCAGCAGTTTTGCAGCAGGGTCGAACACCGGGGAGCTGTTTTTT. It encodes CASSFAAGSNTGELFF.

This chain uses TRBV7-2 with TRBJ2-7; D remains unclear. This CDR3 contains 12 residues. The germline gives CDR1 SGHTA, CDR2 FQGNSA. V was trimmed by 1 base and J by 6 bases, leaving 7 bases between them. CDR3: CASSLVRTEQYF. CDR3 sequence (DNA): TGTGCCAGCAGCTTAGTGCGTACCGAGCAGTACTTC.

In this sample, this clonotype turned up a few times. This chain uses TRBV5-1 with TRBJ2-2; 8 bases align to TRBD1. The ends lost 3 bases at V and 0 bases at J; junction bases unmatched: 1. Germline CDR1 SGHRS, CDR2 YFSETQ. The CDR3 sequence is 15 residues long. Here the CDR3 reads CASSWGQANTGELFF. CDR3 DNA: TGCGCCAGCAGCTGGGGACAGGCGAACACCGGGGAGCTGTTTTTT.

This clonotype was picked up a small number of times. The chain uses TRBV7-8 and TRBJ1-1, with TRBD1 as a possible D gene (6 bases). The CDR3 is made up of 12 amino acids. The V gene lost 5 bases and the J gene lost 6 bases, with 10 bases spanning the gap. The germline V gene has CDR1 SGHVS and CDR2 FQNEAQ. CDR3 nucleotide sequence: TGTGCCAGCAGCGACGGGGGCTCTGAAGCTTTCTTT. Amino acids: CASSDGGSEAFF.

This clonotype has more than one count but fewer than ten. This sequence joins TRBV20-1 and TRBJ2-3; the match to TRBD1 covers 9 bases. Germline V gene lookup returns CDR1 DFQATT and CDR2 SNEGSKA (reference sequence). V was clipped by 5 bases and J by 3 bases; unmatched bases: 6. The CDR3 has 14 residues. CDR3 nucleotide sequence: TGCAGTGCTCGGGACAGGGTACCAACAGATACGCAGTATTTT. Protein: CSARDRVPTDTQYF.

The V gene is TRBV7-9, the J gene TRBJ1-1; D gene ambiguous. CDR3 size: 11 residues. From germline, CDR1 is SEHNR and CDR2 FQNEAQ (reference sequence). V was clipped by 10 bases and J by 6 bases, with 12 bases between them. For the CDR3, the DNA is TGTGCCACAGAGGCGGGCCCTGAAGCTTTCTTT. Its protein is CATEAGPEAFF.

This clonotype was observed many times. The chain uses TRBV12-3 or TRBV12-4 and TRBJ2-1; TRBD2 matches at 8 bases. Losses at the gene ends were 7 bases for V and 0 bases for J; bases not matched to a gene: 5. CDR3 size: 15 residues. CDR3: CASNYGGGSYNEQFF. The CDR3 DNA reads TGTGCCAGCAATTACGGGGGGGGCTCCTACAATGAGCAGTTCTTC.

This clonotype was counted ten times or more. CDR3 amino acids: CAWSSSVGDTQYF. CDR3 nucleotides: TGTGCCTGGAGTTCGTCGGTCGGAGATACGCAGTATTTT. This rearrangement joins TRBV30 to TRBJ2-3; D unclear. Germline V gene sequence: CDR1 GTSNPN, CDR2 SVGIG (reference sequence). The CDR3 covers 13 residues. V was trimmed by 2 bases and J by 5 bases, leaving 11 bases between them.

The chain carries TRBV10-1 and TRBJ1-1; no firm D call. The V end was cut by 6 bases, the J end by 4 bases, with 9 bases between. The CDR3 runs 12 residues. Germline CDR1 is WNHNN and CDR2 is SYGVQD (reference sequence). The CDR3 region has the DNA TGCGCCAGCAGCGCTTGGGGCACTGAAGCTTTCTTT. Amino acid sequence: CASSAWGTEAFF.

This clonotype showed up many times. The chain recombines TRBV20-1 with TRBJ2-7; a weak D match, TRBD1 (5 bases). Trimming shortened V by 0 bases and J by 1 base, and 10 bases separated the two germline ends. Per the germline V gene, CDR1 is DFQATT and CDR2 is SNEGSKA (reference sequence). This CDR3 contains 14 residues. CDR3 in DNA: TGCAGTGCTAGAGACGTAGGGGATTCCTACGAGCAGTACTTC. Encoded protein: CSARDVGDSYEQYF.

The rearrangement joins TRBV12-3 or TRBV12-4 to TRBJ1-1; 7 nucleotides match TRBD1. J gave up 0 bases and V 6 bases, and 7 bases lay outside the gene matches. The length of the CDR3 is 15 residues. The CDR3 DNA follows: TGTGCCAGCAGAAGGGGGACAGTTATGAACACTGAAGCTTTCTTT. Its protein product is CASRRGTVMNTEAFF.

The sample holds many counts of this clonotype. This chain joins TRBV12-3 or TRBV12-4 and TRBJ2-7; the match to TRBD1 covers 7 bases. CDR3 length: 13 amino acids. J gave up 9 bases and V 1 base, and 6 bases lay outside the gene matches. The DNA of the CDR3 is TGTGCCAGCAGTTTAGGTAGACAGGGATGGCAGTACGTC. This sequence encodes CASSLGRQGWQYV.

This clonotype occurred a few times. This may come from a read error, since a much larger clone is one base off. The V and J genes are TRBV5-1 and TRBJ1-5, with D uncertain. Per the germline V gene, CDR1 is SGHRS and CDR2 is YFSETQ. Trimming cost V 4 bases and J 0 bases, with 5 bases left between them. The CDR3 loop spans 13 amino acids. The CDR3 loop is CASSVSSNQPQHF. The CDR3 DNA is TGCGCCAGCAGCGTAAGTAGCAATCAGCCCCAGCATTTT.

This clonotype was observed at least ten times. The V gene is TRBV30, the J gene TRBJ2-5, with a tentative D call TRBD1 (6 bases). CDR3 length: 13 residues. V lost 0 bases and J 5 bases, leaving 10 bases between the germline ends. In germline, CDR1 is GTSNPN, CDR2 SVGIG (reference sequence). Here the CDR3 reads CAWSVGRGETQYF. The CDR3 DNA is TGTGCCTGGAGTGTTGGCAGGGGCGAGACCCAGTACTTC.

This clonotype was observed many times. The chain has TRBV20-1 and TRBJ1-6, with D possibly matching TRBD1 (6 bases). CDR3 size: 16 residues. The germline V gene encodes CDR1 DFQATT and CDR2 SNEGSKA (reference sequence). V was clipped by 1 base and J by 4 bases, with 14 bases between them. CDR3 region: CSARGTALTYNSPLHF. The CDR3 bases are TGCAGTGCTAGAGGGACAGCCTTAACATATAATTCACCCCTCCACTTT.

The J gene is TRBJ2-6, the V gene TRBV5-1; the D gene could be TRBD1 or TRBD2 (5 bases each). The CDR3 totals 17 residues. Between the trimmed V and J ends, which lost 5 bases and 0 bases, there was a span of 15 bases. Germline V gene data show CDR1 as SGHRS and CDR2 as YFSETQ. The CDR3 loop is CASSFGDESSGANVLTF. As DNA, the CDR3 is TGCGCCAGCAGTTTTGGGGACGAAAGCTCTGGGGCCAACGTCCTGACTTTC.

This clonotype has only a few counts. The V and J genes are TRBV7-2 and TRBJ1-1, with 7 bases aligning to TRBD1. The V gene's germline CDR1 is SGHTA and CDR2 FQGNSA. V shed 4 bases, J shed 2 bases, and the junction held 4 bases outside the gene matches. This CDR3 is built from 14 residues. The CDR3 is CASSSTGKNTEAFF. CDR3 nucleotide sequence: TGTGCCAGCAGCTCGACAGGGAAAAACACTGAAGCTTTCTTT.

This chain connects TRBV4-1 to TRBJ1-2, with 10 bases that match TRBD1. The germline CDR1 and CDR2 sequences are MGHRA and YSYEKL. V lost 4 bases to trimming and J lost 4 bases; unmatched junction nucleotides: 6. CDR3 size: 15 residues. The CDR3 DNA is TGCGCCAGCAGCCTCGGGACAGGGGATAGCTATGGCTACACCTTC. This encodes CASSLGTGDSYGYTF.

This clonotype has ten or more counts. The rearrangement uses TRBV6-5 and TRBJ2-3, with no clear D. Germline CDR1 is MNHEY and CDR2 is SVGAGI. The CDR3 runs 15 residues. Trimming took off 3 bases at V and 1 base at J, with 11 bases between the two ends. CDR3 region: CASSYQQPGTDTQYF. The CDR3 DNA reads as TGTGCCAGCAGTTATCAGCAGCCAGGCACAGATACGCAGTATTTT.

The rearrangement links TRBV12-3 or TRBV12-4 to TRBJ2-7; the D gene is possibly TRBD1 (6 bases). The CDR3 is made up of 14 amino acids. Trimming removed 6 bases at V and 0 bases at J, with 12 bases between. The CDR3 nucleotides are TGTGCCAGCAGAAGACAGGACAGCTCCTACGAGCAGTACTTC. It is translated as CASRRQDSSYEQYF.

The chain links TRBV3-1 to TRBJ1-1; D is unresolved. CDR1 is LGHDT, CDR2 YNNKEL, per germline (reference sequence). The CDR3 is 15 amino acids. V dropped 2 bases and J dropped 1 base, with 11 bases sitting between them. The CDR3 loop is CASSQFDRPNTEAFF. For the CDR3, the DNA is TGTGCCAGCAGCCAATTTGACCGACCGAACACTGAAGCTTTCTTT.